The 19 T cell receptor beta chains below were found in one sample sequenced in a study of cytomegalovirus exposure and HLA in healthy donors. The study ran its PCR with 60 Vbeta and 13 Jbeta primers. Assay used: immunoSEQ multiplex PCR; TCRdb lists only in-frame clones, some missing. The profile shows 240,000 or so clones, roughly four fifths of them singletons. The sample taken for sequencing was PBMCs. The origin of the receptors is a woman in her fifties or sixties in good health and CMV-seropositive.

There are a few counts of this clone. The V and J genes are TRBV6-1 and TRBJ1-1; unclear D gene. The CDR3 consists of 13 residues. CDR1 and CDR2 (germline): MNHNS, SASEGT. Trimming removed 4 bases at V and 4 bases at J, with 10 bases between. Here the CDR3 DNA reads TGTGCCAGCAGTGTCGCGGGAGGCACTGAAGCTTTCTTT. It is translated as CASSVAGGTEAFF.

The CDR3 sequence is CASRGGDRGLYSNQPQHF. For the CDR3, the DNA is TGTGCCAGTAGAGGGGGGGACAGGGGCCTCTATAGCAATCAGCCCCAGCATTTT. The V call is TRBV19, the J call TRBJ1-5, with 10 positions matching TRBD1. Per germline, CDR1 LNHDA and CDR2 SQIVND (reference sequence). The CDR3 covers 18 residues. Unmatched junction bases numbered 11, after V lost 6 bases and J lost 0 bases.

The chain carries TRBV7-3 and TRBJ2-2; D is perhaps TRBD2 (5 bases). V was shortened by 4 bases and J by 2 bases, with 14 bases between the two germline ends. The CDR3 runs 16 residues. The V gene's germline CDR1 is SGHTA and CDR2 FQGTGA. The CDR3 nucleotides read TGTGCCAGCAGCTCGAGCGGTAATAGTAACACCGGGGAGCTGTTTTTT. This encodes CASSSSGNSNTGELFF.

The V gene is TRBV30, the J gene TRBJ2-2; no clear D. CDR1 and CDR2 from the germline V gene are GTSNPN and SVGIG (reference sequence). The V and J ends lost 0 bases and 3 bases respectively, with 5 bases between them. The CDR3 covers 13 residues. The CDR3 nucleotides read TGTGCCTGGAGTGTGGCCTACACCGGGGAGCTGTTTTTT. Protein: CAWSVAYTGELFF.

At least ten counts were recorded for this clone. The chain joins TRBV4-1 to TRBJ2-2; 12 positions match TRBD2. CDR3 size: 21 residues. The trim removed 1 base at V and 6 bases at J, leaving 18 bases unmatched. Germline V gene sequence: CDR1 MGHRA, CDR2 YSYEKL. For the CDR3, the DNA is TGCGCCAGCAGCCAAGCCGGGACAGGGAGACTAGCGGGAGATAAGGCCGGGGAGCTGTTTTTT. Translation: CASSQAGTGRLAGDKAGELFF.

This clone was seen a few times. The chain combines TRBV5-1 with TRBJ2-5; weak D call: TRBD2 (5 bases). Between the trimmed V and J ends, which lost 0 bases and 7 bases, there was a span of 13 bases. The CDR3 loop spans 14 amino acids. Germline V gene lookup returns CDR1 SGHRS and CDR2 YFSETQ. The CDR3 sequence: CASSLAPAEGTQYF. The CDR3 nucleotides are TGCGCCAGCAGCTTGGCCCCCGCAGAGGGGACCCAGTACTTC.

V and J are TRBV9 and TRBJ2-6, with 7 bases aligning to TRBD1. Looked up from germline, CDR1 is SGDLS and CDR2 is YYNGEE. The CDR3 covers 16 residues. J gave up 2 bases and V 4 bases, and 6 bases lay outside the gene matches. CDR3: CASSPPQGAGANVLTF. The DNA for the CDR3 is TGTGCCAGCAGCCCCCCCCAGGGGGCTGGGGCCAACGTCCTGACTTTC.

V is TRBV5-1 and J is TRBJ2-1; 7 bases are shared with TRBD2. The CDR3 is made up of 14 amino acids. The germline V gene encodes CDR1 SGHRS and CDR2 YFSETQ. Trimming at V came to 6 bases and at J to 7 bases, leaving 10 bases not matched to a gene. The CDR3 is CASTAGVEKNEQFF. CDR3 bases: TGCGCCAGCACGGCGGGAGTAGAGAAAAATGAGCAGTTCTTC.

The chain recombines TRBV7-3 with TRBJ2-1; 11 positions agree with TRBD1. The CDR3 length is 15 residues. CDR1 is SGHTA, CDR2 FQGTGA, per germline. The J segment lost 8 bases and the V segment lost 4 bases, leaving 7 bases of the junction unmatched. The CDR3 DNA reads TGTGCCAGCAGCTCACCGGACAGGGGGCGGGATGAGCAGTTCTTC. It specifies CASSSPDRGRDEQFF.

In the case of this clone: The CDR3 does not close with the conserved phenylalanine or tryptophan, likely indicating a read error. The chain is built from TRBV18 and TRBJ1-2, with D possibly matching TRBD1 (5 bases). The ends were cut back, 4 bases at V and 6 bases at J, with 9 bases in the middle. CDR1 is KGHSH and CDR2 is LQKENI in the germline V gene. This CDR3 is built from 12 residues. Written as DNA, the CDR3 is TGTGCCAGCTCACGGGGGGGTGATGGCTACACCCTC. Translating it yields CASSRGGDGYTL.

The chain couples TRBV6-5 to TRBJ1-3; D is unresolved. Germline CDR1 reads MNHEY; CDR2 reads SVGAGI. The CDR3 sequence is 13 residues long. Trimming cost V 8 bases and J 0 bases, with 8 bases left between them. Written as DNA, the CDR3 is TGTGCCAGCGCCGCAGACTCTGGAAACACCATATATTTT. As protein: CASAADSGNTIYF.

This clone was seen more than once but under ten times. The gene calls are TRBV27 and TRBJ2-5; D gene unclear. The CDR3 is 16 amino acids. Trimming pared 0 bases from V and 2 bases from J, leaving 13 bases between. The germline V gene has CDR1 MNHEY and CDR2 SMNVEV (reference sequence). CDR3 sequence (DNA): TGTGCCAGCAGTTTATCGTTCCGAACTTCTCAAGAGACCCAGTACTTC. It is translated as CASSLSFRTSQETQYF.

The CDR3 DNA reads as TGTGCCAGCAGTTACCAACAGGGGAGCTACACCTTC. The encoded protein is CASSYQQGSYTF. The chain couples TRBV6-5 to TRBJ1-2; TRBD1 agrees at 7 bases. The CDR3 length is 12 residues. Per germline, CDR1 MNHEY and CDR2 SVGAGI. Trimming cost V 2 bases and J 9 bases; bases outside gene matches: 3.

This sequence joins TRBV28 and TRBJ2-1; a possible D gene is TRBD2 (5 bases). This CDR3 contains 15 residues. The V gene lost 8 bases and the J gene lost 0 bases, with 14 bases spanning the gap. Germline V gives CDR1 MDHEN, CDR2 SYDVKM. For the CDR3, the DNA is TGTGCCAGCTTAAGGGAGTTGGGCTCCTACAATGAGCAGTTCTTC. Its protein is CASLRELGSYNEQFF.

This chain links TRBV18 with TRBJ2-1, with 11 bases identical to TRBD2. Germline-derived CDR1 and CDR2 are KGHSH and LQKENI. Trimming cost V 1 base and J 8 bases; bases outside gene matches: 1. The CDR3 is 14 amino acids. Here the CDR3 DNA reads TGTGCCAGCTCACCACTACTAGCGGGAGATGAGCAGTTCTTC. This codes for CASSPLLAGDEQFF.

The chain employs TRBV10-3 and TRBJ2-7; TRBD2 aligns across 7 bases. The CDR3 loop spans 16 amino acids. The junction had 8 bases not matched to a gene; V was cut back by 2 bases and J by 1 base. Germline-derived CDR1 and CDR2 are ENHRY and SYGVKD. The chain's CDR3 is CAISEGLAAYSYEQYF. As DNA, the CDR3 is TGTGCCATCAGTGAGGGGCTAGCGGCCTATTCCTACGAGCAGTACTTC.

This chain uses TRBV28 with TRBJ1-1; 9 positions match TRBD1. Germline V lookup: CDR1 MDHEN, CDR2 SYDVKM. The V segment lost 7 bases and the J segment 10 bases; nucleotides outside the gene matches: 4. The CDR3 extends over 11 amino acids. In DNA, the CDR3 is TGTGCCAGCAACTACAGGGGGCGAGCTTTCTTT. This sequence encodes CASNYRGRAFF.

Written as DNA, the CDR3 is TGTGCCAGCAGCCCAGGACAGGTACAAGAGACCCAGTACTTC. Protein sequence: CASSPGQVQETQYF. This chain connects TRBV5-6 to TRBJ2-5; the match to TRBD1 covers 7 bases. The V gene's germline CDR1 is SGHDT and CDR2 YYEEEE. The ends lost 4 bases at V and 2 bases at J; junction bases unmatched: 5. The CDR3 has 14 residues.

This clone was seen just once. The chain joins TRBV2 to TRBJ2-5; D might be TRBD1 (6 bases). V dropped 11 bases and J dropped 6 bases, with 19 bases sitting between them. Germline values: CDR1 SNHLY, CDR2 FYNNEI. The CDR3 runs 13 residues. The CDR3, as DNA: TGTGCCGGAACCGGGACAAGGGGTCAGACCCAGTACTTC. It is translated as CAGTGTRGQTQYF.